This T cell receptor beta chain was identified during a study of blood T cell repertoires in COVID-19. Overall study context: Donors in the United States, Italy and Spain gave samples during acute or convalescent COVID-19. PBMCs, B-cell-depleted T cells, or T cells were the source of the cDNA or gDNA that made up the material.

Repertoires were generated with immunoSEQ multiplex PCR, while TCRdb's copy carries only in-frame clones and drops some. The data hold about 98,000 clones, with about 85% observed a single time. V dropped 4 bases and J dropped 2 bases, with 14 bases sitting between them. Germline CDR1 LGHDT, CDR2 YNNKEL (reference sequence). The CDR3 is made up of 15 amino acids. The receptor's source is a man between 65 and 80 years old with acute or convalescent COVID-19. Sequenced input: peripheral blood. This rearrangement joins TRBV3-1 (or the pseudogene TRBV3-2) to TRBJ1-2; possibly TRBD1 for D (6 bases). This chain's CDR3 is CASSLSVDSNYGYTF. CDR3 DNA sequence: TGTGCCAGCAGCCTGTCGGTGGACAGCAACTATGGCTACACCTTC.